This TCR beta chain was sequenced in a study of cytomegalovirus exposure and HLA in healthy donors. Primers for the PCR totalled 60 Vbeta and 13 Jbeta. The method was immunoSEQ multiplex PCR; TCRdb's version includes in-frame clones alone and lacks a portion of them. The table includes some 150,000 clones, over 80% detected once. The CDR3 runs to 15 residues. V shed 5 bases and J 1 base; nucleotides not matched to a gene: 4. Looked up from germline, CDR1 is SGHAT and CDR2 is FQNNGV. The TCR sequence derives from a woman under 40 in good health and CMV-seronegative. The chain employs TRBV11-2 and TRBJ1-1; 10 bases match TRBD1. The sample was PBMCs. The CDR3 DNA reads TGTGCCAGCAGCGGGACAGGGGCTGGGAACACTGAAGCTTTCTTT. Its translation: CASSGTGAGNTEAFF.